The clone carrying this T cell receptor (beta chain) was detected only once. TCRdb re-analysed the 5' RACE reads in MiXCR, keeping a single row per CDR3 protein. The sample shows 500,000 to 650,000 distinct CDR3 sequences, about 12% of them seen only once. This specimen belongs to a study of T cells after yellow fever vaccination. This specimen consisted of PBMCs, obtained on the day of the yellow fever booster vaccination. This TCR came from a young man who received the YFV17D yellow fever vaccine.

CDR3 bases: TGTGCCAGCAGTTTCGGGCCTCGGGAGACCCAGTACTTC. Protein: CASSFGPRETQYF. This chain links TRBV6-2 or TRBV6-3 with TRBJ2-5; D is unclear. Germline-derived CDR1 and CDR2 are MNHEY and SVGEGT. CDR3 length equals 13 residues. V shed 4 bases and J shed 5 bases, with 11 bases lying between them.